The rows below give T cell receptor beta chains drawn from one sample of a study of shared T cell receptors in the human thymus. TCRdb keeps only in-frame clones here, not all; method: immunoSEQ multiplex PCR. This sample has 700,000 or so clones, with 70% to 90% found just once. Separately, the same data were catalogued under a study of human thymus T cells.

Sequenced material: thymocytes. Receptors were obtained from a girl under three years old with a congenital heart defect. CDR3s include the opening cysteine and the closing phenylalanine or tryptophan. The order of the fields is V gene, D gene, clone size, J gene, CDR3 length, CDR3 DNA, CDR3 protein. A D gene is named only where the DNA matches it firmly. Not every row has a clone size; where given, it reads once, few, many or a size class.

TRBV6-1	TRBD1	NA	TRBJ1-1	14	TGTGCCAGCAGTGGGGGACAGATGAACACTGAAGCTTTCTTT	CASSGGQMNTEAFF
TRBV5-1	NA	NA	TRBJ1-2	18	TGCGCCAGCAGCCACCCTCCCGTGGGAGGATATCCCTTCTATGGCTACACCTTC	CASSHPPVGGYPFYGYTF
TRBV7-7	TRBD2	NA	TRBJ2-5	14	TGTGCCAGCAGCTTTAGGGCGGGGGGAGAGACCCAGTACTTC	CASSFRAGGETQYF
TRBV6-1	TRBD1	few	TRBJ1-4	14	TGTGCCAGCAGCAGGACAGGGCGGGGTGAAAAACTGTTTTTT	CASSRTGRGEKLFF
TRBV11-2	TRBD1	few	TRBJ1-2	15	TGTGCCAGCAGCTTAGAACAGGGGAGTAGCGATGGCTACACCTTC	CASSLEQGSSDGYTF
TRBV7-6	TRBD1	NA	TRBJ1-2	14	TGTGCCAGCAGCTTAGGCCGGACAGGGTGGGGCTACACCTTC	CASSLGRTGWGYTF
TRBV9	TRBD2	NA	TRBJ2-3	17	TGTGCCAGCAGCGTAGCATCGCGGGGGGGCCGTAGAGATACGCAGTATTTT	CASSVASRGGRRDTQYF
TRBV28	NA	NA	TRBJ1-1	15	TGTGCCAGCAGCTCCCCGGGACACCAGAACACTGAAGCTTTCTTT	CASSSPGHQNTEAFF
TRBV10-3	NA	few	TRBJ1-2	11	TGTGCCATCAGTGAATTCCCGACTTGGGCCTTC	CAISEFPTWAF
TRBV2	NA	NA	TRBJ2-1	11	TGTGCCAGCAGTCCAGGGAATGAGCAGTTCTTC	CASSPGNEQFF
TRBV11-2	TRBD1	NA	TRBJ1-2	15	TGTGCCAGCAGCTTAGATCCCGGGACAGGGAACGGCTACACCTTC	CASSLDPGTGNGYTF
TRBV4-1	NA	NA	TRBJ1-5	17	TGCGCCAGCAGCCAAGATTTGGCAGGGACTGGCAATCAGCCCCAGCATTTT	CASSQDLAGTGNQPQHF
TRBV5-5	NA	NA	TRBJ1-2	15	TGTGCCAGCAGCCCCACAGGCCAGGGGAACTATGGCTACACCTTC	CASSPTGQGNYGYTF
TRBV19	TRBD1	NA	TRBJ1-4	14	TGTGCCGCCAGGGGGAACAGGGACAATGAAAAACTGTTTTTT	CAARGNRDNEKLFF
TRBV5-6	TRBD1	NA	TRBJ1-5	14	TGTGCCAGCAGCGTTAGGGGGCACAATCAGCCCCAGCATTTT	CASSVRGHNQPQHF
TRBV11-2	TRBD2	NA	TRBJ2-4	17	TGTGCCAGCAGCAGTGGGACTAGCGGGGGATCCAAAAACATTCAGTACTTC	CASSSGTSGGSKNIQYF
TRBV9	NA	NA	TRBJ2-1	16	TGTGCCAGCAGCGTAGCCAGTATTGGTGTGAACAATGAGCAGTTCTTC	CASSVASIGVNNEQFF
TRBV7-9	NA	NA	TRBJ2-7	14	TGTGCCAGCAGCTTATTCCAGAGGCCCTACGAGCAGTACTTC	CASSLFQRPYEQYF
TRBV19	TRBD1	once	TRBJ1-5	18	TGTGCCAGTAGTATAGGGGACAGGGGGTCAGGAAGCAATCAGCCCCAGCATTTT	CASSIGDRGSGSNQPQHF
TRBV4-3	TRBD1	NA	TRBJ1-2	17	TGCGCCAGCAGCCAAGCAAGCCCGGGACAGACGCTGTATGGCTACACCTTC	CASSQASPGQTLYGYTF
TRBV2	NA	NA	TRBJ2-7	13	TGTGCCAGCAGTGAATCTCTCCGCTACGAGCAGTACTTC	CASSESLRYEQYF
TRBV11-2	TRBD1	NA	TRBJ1-3	15	TGTGCCAGCAGCTCCGACAGGGTAACGGGAAACACCATATATTTT	CASSSDRVTGNTIYF
TRBV27	TRBD1	NA	TRBJ1-2	14	TGTGCCAGCAGTTCGGGGGACAGGTCCTATGGCTACACCTTC	CASSSGDRSYGYTF
TRBV9	TRBD1	NA	TRBJ1-5	16	TGTGCCAGCAGTAGTGGGACAGGGGGATACAATCAGCCCCAGCATTTT	CASSSGTGGYNQPQHF
TRBV2	NA	NA	TRBJ1-1	12	TGTGCCAGCATATACGGGAACACTGAAGCTTTCTTT	CASIYGNTEAFF
TRBV5-5	NA	NA	TRBJ1-3	17	TGTGCCAGCAGCTTGATGCGGCAGCAGAGCTCTGGAAACACCATATATTTT	CASSLMRQQSSGNTIYF
TRBV7-8	TRBD2	NA	TRBJ2-7	12	TGTGCCAGCAGTTACGACAGCGGGGGGCAGTACTTC	CASSYDSGGQYF
TRBV6-5	NA	NA	TRBJ1-1	11	TGTGCCAGCCAGGTGAACACTGAAGCTTTCTTT	CASQVNTEAFF
TRBV7-9	TRBD1	few	TRBJ1-3	15	TGTGCCAGCAGCCACGCCGGGACAGGGGTTAGGACCATATATTTT	CASSHAGTGVRTIYF
TRBV5-4	TRBD2	NA	TRBJ2-7	14	TGTGCCAGCAGCTTGGATCTAGCGGGGAGCGAGCAGTACTTC	CASSLDLAGSEQYF
TRBV6-1	NA	NA	TRBJ2-3	15	TGTGCCAGCAGTGCCGGGGGAGACGGCACAGATACGCAGTATTTT	CASSAGGDGTDTQYF
TRBV4-1	NA	NA	TRBJ1-2	16	TGCGCCAGCAGCCAAGGCCCTGAGACAGTTATCCGCGGCTACACCTTC	CASSQGPETVIRGYTF
TRBV29-1	TRBD1	few	TRBJ1-1	12	TGCAGCGAGGCCACAGGGGGGTGCCTAGCTTTCTTT	CSEATGGCLAFF
TRBV5-1	TRBD1	NA	TRBJ2-7	18	TGCGCCAGCAGCTTTCACGAGTTCACGCGGGACAGGGCAGGCGAGCAGTACTTC	CASSFHEFTRDRAGEQYF
TRBV6-6	TRBD2	NA	TRBJ2-1	16	TGTGCCAGCAGTTCCCCCCGGCGCGGGGGGCGGGGTGAGCAGTTCTTC	CASSSPRRGGRGEQFF
TRBV6-5	TRBD1	NA	TRBJ1-2	12	TGTGCCAGCAACACAGGGGTTGGGGGCTACACCTTC	CASNTGVGGYTF
TRBV18	NA	NA	TRBJ2-3	13	TGTGCCAGCTCGCCGGGGGGCAGGGATACGCAGTATTTT	CASSPGGRDTQYF
TRBV4-1	NA	NA	TRBJ1-1	21	TGCGCCAGCAGCCAAAGTCGATCGGCGGGCCACCCGCGACTCATGAACACTGAAGCTTTCTTT	CASSQSRSAGHPRLMNTEAFF